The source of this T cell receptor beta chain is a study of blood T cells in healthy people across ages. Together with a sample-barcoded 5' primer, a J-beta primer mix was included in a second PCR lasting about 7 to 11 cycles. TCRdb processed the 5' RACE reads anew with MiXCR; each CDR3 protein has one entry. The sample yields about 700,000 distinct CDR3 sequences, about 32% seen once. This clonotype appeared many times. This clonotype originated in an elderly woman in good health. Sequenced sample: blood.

The CDR3 loop reads CSAERGGNTDTQYF. CDR3 DNA sequence: TGCAGTGCCGAACGGGGGGGGAACACAGATACGCAGTATTTT. The chain employs TRBV20-1 and TRBJ2-3; 8 nucleotides align to TRBD2. The CDR3 extends over 14 amino acids. The J segment lost 2 bases and the V segment lost 6 bases, leaving 7 bases of the junction unmatched. Germline CDR1 DFQATT, CDR2 SNEGSKA (reference sequence).